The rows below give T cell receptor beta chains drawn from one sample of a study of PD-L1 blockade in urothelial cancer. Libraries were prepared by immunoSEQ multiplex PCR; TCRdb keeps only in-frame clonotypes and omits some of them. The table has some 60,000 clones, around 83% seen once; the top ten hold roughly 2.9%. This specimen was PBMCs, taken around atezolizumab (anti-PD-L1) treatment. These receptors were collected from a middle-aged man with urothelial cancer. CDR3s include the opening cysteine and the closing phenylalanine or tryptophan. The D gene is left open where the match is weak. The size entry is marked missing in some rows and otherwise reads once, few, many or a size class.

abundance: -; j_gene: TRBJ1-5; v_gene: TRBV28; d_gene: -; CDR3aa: CASRPRRGGRGNQPQHF; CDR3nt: TGTGCCAGCAGGCCCAGGCGAGGGGGTCGGGGCAATCAGCCCCAGCATTTT
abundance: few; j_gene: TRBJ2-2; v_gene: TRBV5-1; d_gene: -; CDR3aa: CASSYPENTGELFF; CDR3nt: TGCGCCAGCAGCTACCCAGAGAACACCGGGGAGCTGTTTTTT
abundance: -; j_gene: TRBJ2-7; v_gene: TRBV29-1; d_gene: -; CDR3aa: CSVGQSSYEQYF; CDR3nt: TGCAGCGTTGGACAGTCTTCCTACGAGCAGTACTTC
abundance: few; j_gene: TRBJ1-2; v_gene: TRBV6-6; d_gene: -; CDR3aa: CASSYPQLRDGYTF; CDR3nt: TGTGCCAGCAGTTACCCGCAGTTGAGGGATGGCTACACCTTC
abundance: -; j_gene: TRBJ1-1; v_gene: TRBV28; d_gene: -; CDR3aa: CASSLWEGTNTEAFF; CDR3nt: TGTGCCAGCAGTTTATGGGAGGGCACGAACACTGAAGCTTTCTTT
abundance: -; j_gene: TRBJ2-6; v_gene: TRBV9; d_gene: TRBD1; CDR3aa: CASSVGTGTSGANVLTF; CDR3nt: TGTGCCAGCAGCGTCGGGACAGGGACCTCTGGGGCCAACGTCCTGACTTTC
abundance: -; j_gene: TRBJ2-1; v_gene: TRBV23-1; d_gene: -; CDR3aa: CASSQSGTLRIAHNEQFF; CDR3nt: TGCGCCAGCAGTCAATCTGGTACCCTGAGAATAGCCCACAATGAGCAGTTCTTC
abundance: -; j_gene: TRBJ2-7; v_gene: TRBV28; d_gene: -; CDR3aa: CASKSPRTATYEQYF; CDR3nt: TGTGCCAGCAAATCCCCACGGACAGCCACCTACGAGCAGTACTTC
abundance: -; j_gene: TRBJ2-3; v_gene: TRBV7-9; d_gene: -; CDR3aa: CASSLGGTLIGMADTQYF; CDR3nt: TGTGCCAGCAGCTTAGGCGGGACTCTGATCGGCATGGCAGATACGCAGTATTTT
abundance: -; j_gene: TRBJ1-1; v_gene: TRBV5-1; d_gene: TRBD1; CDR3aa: CASSRDRARTEAFF; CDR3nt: TGCGCCAGCAGCCGGGACAGGGCTCGAACTGAAGCTTTCTTT
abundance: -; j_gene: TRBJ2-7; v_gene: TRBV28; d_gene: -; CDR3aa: CASSQVSGRYEQYF; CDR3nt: TGTGCCAGCAGTCAGGTTAGCGGCAGGTACGAGCAGTACTTC
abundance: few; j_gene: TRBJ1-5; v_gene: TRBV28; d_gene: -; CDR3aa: CASSGTPSNQPQHF; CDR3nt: TGTGCCAGCAGCGGGACACCTAGCAATCAGCCCCAGCATTTT
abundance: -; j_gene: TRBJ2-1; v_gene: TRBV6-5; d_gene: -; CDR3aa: CASSGRNNEQFF; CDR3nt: TGTGCCAGCAGTGGCAGGAACAATGAGCAGTTCTTC
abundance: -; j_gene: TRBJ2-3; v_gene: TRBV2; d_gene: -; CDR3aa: CASSTHGGSQAQYF; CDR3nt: TGTGCCAGCAGTACCCACGGAGGGAGCCAAGCGCAGTATTTT
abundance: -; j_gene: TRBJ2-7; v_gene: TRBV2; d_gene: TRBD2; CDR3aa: CASRPGLAGQEQYF; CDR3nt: TGTGCCAGCAGGCCGGGACTAGCGGGACAAGAGCAGTACTTC
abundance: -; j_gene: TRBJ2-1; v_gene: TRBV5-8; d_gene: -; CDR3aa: CASSLGAGVSNEQFF; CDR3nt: TGTGCCAGCAGCTTGGGGGCCGGGGTATCTAATGAGCAGTTCTTC
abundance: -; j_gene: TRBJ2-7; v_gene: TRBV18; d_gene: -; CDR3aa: CASSPPGTYEQYF; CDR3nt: TGTGCCAGCTCACCGCCGGGGACCTACGAGCAGTACTTC
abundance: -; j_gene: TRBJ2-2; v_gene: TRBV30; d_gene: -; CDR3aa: CAWSPFPAGELFF; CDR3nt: TGTGCCTGGAGTCCCTTCCCAGCCGGGGAGCTGTTTTTT
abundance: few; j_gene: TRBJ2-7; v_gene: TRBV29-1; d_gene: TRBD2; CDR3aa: CSVSGSGRSYEQYF; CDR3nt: TGCAGCGTTTCCGGTAGCGGGAGATCCTACGAGCAGTACTTC
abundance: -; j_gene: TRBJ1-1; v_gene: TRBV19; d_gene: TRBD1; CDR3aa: CASSWTGMNTEAFF; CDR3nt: TGTGCCAGTAGTTGGACAGGGATGAACACTGAAGCTTTCTTT
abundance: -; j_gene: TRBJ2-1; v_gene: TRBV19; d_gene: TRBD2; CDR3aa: CASSTSSGRPHEQFF; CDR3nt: TGTGCCAGTAGTACCTCTAGCGGGAGGCCCCATGAGCAGTTCTTC
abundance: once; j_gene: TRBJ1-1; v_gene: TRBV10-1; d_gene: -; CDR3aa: CASSKAREGESGNTEAFF; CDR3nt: TGCGCCAGCAGTAAGGCCCGGGAGGGAGAGTCGGGGAACACTGAAGCTTTCTTT
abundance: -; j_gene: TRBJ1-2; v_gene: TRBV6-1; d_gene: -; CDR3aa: CASIFSAGVAYGYTF; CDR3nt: TGTGCCAGCATTTTCAGCGCAGGGGTGGCCTATGGCTACACCTTC
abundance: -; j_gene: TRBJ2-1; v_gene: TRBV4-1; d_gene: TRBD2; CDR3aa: CASSQVGLAGNNEQFF; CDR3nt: TGCGCCAGCAGCCAAGTGGGGCTAGCGGGAAACAATGAGCAGTTCTTC
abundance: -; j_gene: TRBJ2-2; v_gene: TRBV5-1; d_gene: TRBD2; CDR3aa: CASSLQLAGVGTGELFF; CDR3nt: TGCGCCAGCAGCTTGCAACTAGCGGGAGTTGGGACCGGGGAGCTGTTTTTT